The clone carrying this TCR beta chain was found a few times. Its antigen is unidentified. The entry originates in a study of T cell responses to AZD1222 COVID-19 vaccine. Sequencing used immunoSEQ multiplex PCR; TCRdb keeps in-frame clones, though not all of them. The repertoire holds approximately 130,000 clones, 75% to 90% seen once, with roughly 9% in the top ten. Findings and caveats of the study: At study baseline, merely more than 5 AZD1222 recipients were seropositive. Among the donors, most were white British and more were female, and clonal diversity was possibly underestimated. Repertoire collection took place solely once the T cell response had peaked. Reports say nearly half of spike-specific TCRs go after unmutated variant regions.

Trimming shortened V by 1 base and J by 2 bases, and 12 bases separated the two germline ends. This CDR3 has 15 amino acids. CDR1 is SEHNR and CDR2 is FQNEAQ in the germline V gene (reference sequence). This receptor was taken from an adult in good health. The material was peripheral blood, obtained on day 0 of AZD1222 vaccination. The chain recombines TRBV7-9 with TRBJ2-7; D is unclear. The CDR3 bases are TGTGCCAGCAGCTTAGTGGGTCTGGGTGCCTACGAGCAGTACTTC. Its protein is CASSLVGLGAYEQYF. Supplemented by reference TRBV7-9 and TRBJ2-7, the full variable domain reads DTGVSQNPRHKITKRGQNVTFRCDPISEHNRLYWYRQTLGQGPEFLTYFQNEAQLEKSRLLSDRFSAERPKGSFSTLEIQRTEQGDSAMYLCASSLVGLGAYEQYFGPGTRLTVT.